This T cell receptor (beta chain) originates from a study of cytomegalovirus exposure and HLA in healthy donors. J lost 8 bases, V lost 6 bases, and 5 bases had no gene match. CDR1 and CDR2 from the germline V gene are KGHSH and LQKENI. The CDR3 totals 12 residues. PCR used 60 Vbeta primers and 13 Jbeta primers. Using immunoSEQ multiplex PCR, the repertoire was profiled, and TCRdb retains in-frame clones only, with some absent. Here the sample spans around 130,000 clones, 75% to 85% being singletons. This TCR derives from a woman aged 18 to 35 in good health and CMV-seropositive. Sequencing was performed on PBMCs. The rearrangement uses TRBV18 and TRBJ1-1; TRBD1 agrees at 8 bases. The DNA of the CDR3 is TGTGCCAGCTCCCAGGGGGCCGAGGAAGCTTTCTTT. Encoded protein: CASSQGAEEAFF.